The 6 T cell receptor beta chains listed next were all sequenced from one sample in a study of T cells expressing NK-cell markers. From the 5' RACE reads, TCRdb lists one entry per CDR3 protein and no DNA. The sample's table shows fewer than 400,000 distinct CDR3 sequences. The sequencing input was blood T cells: a sorted CD56 or NKG2C T cell subset, CD4+ or CD8+ T cells, or bulk PBMC T cells (not recorded which). All receptors come from a woman aged 45 to 65 in good health.

The rearrangement uses TRBV11-2 and TRBJ2-1. The CDR3 loop spans 17 amino acids. CDR1 SGHAT and CDR2 FQNNGV come from the germline V gene. The CDR3 sequence: CASSPRLLAGSYNEQFF.

This chain uses TRBV3-1 with TRBJ2-5; TCRdb picks TRBD1, but there is no DNA to check that call. The germline V gene encodes CDR1 LGHDT and CDR2 YNNKEL (reference sequence). The CDR3 is 13 residues long. The CDR3 protein is CASSRGGQETQYF.

The chain couples TRBV29-1 to TRBJ1-2; TCRdb outputs TRBD1, but without DNA this stays unchecked. The CDR3 length is 13 residues. Germline CDR1 SQVTM, CDR2 ANQGSEA. CDR3 sequence: CSAVGGTNYGYTF. The full variable domain, with the rest looked up from reference TRBV29-1 and TRBJ1-2, is SAVISQKPSRDICQRGTSLTIQCQVDSQVTMMFWYRQQPGQSLTLIATANQGSEATYESGFVIDKFPISRPNLTFSTLTVSNMSPEDSSIYLCSAVGGTNYGYTFGSGTRLTVV.

The rearrangement links TRBV4-1 to TRBJ2-7. CDR1 MGHRA and CDR2 YSYEKL come from the germline V gene. This CDR3 has 14 residues. This CDR3 reads CASSQVAGLYEQYF.

The J gene is TRBJ2-3, the V gene TRBV10-3. The CDR3 loop spans 14 amino acids. CDR1 and CDR2 from the germline V gene are ENHRY and SYGVKD. This CDR3 is CAISESTPTDTQYF.

The chain joins TRBV5-1 to TRBJ2-3. The CDR3 has 13 amino acids. Germline CDR1 is SGHRS and CDR2 is YFSETQ. The CDR3: CASSLDRADTQYF.